The clone carrying this TCR beta chain was picked up many times. Antigen specificity is unknown. The time point here: patch test 1, 2 weeks after DPC sensitization. Treatment specified: therapeutic diphenylcyclopropenone sensitization with weekly scalp DPC. Each patch test followed a blood draw. V dropped 4 bases and J dropped 6 bases, with 8 bases sitting between them. Germline CDR1 is LGHDT and CDR2 is YNNKEL (reference sequence). CDR3 length: 12 residues. The sample comes from a study of human T cells and chemical hapten exposure. The study, taken as a whole, reports: After DPC sensitization, TCRs above 1 in 1000 frequency showed no change.

Via MiXCR, TCRdb re-called the RACE reads, giving one row per CDR3 protein. The data show about 360,000 distinct CDR3 sequences, roughly 5% seen once. The genes are TRBV3-1 and TRBJ2-3, with D maybe TRBD1 (5 bases). The sequences come from whole blood, collected in connection with sensitization to the hapten diphenylcyclopropenone (DPC). The clonotype comes from a woman aged 45-65 years with alopecia areata. Some clones in this sample may be carry-over from other donors' samples. The CDR3 here is CASSPRQDTQYF. For the CDR3, the DNA is TGTGCCAGCAGCCCTCGACAGGATACGCAGTATTTT.